The rows below give T cell receptor beta chains drawn from one sample of a study of blood T cell repertoires in COVID-19. Generated by immunoSEQ multiplex PCR, the TCRdb table keeps only in-frame clones and is missing some. The repertoire holds approximately 150,000 clones, with around 91% as singletons. Sequencing was carried out using peripheral blood. These receptors were obtained from a man younger than 30 with COVID-19, enrolled during active disease. CDR3s include the opening cysteine and the closing phenylalanine or tryptophan. Fields, in order: D gene, V gene, J gene, clone size, CDR3 protein, CDR3 DNA. D genes are given only for firm matches. The size field is filled for only some rows; it gives once, few, many or a size class.

TRBD1	TRBV5-4	TRBJ1-1	-	CASSVGGGWTEAFF	TGTGCCAGCAGCGTTGGAGGGGGCTGGACTGAAGCTTTCTTT
TRBD1	TRBV19	TRBJ1-1	-	CASRKGATEAFF	TGTGCCAGTAGAAAGGGGGCCACTGAAGCTTTCTTT
-	TRBV9	TRBJ1-2	once	CASTSSGPPGGNYGYTF	TGTGCCAGCACCTCTAGCGGGCCTCCTGGGGGAAACTATGGCTACACCTTC
TRBD1	TRBV3-1/TRBV3-2	TRBJ1-2	-	CASSRPGTVDGYTF	TGTGCCAGCAGCCGCCCCGGGACAGTAGATGGCTACACCTTC
TRBD1	TRBV9	TRBJ2-3	-	CASSVQGQYTDTQYF	TGTGCCAGCAGCGTACAGGGACAGTACACAGATACGCAGTATTTT
-	TRBV7-8	TRBJ2-3	-	CASSLDRGRGTDTQYF	TGTGCCAGCAGCTTAGACCGGGGGAGGGGGACAGATACGCAGTATTTT
-	TRBV14	TRBJ1-4	-	CASSQGWGGAEKLFF	TGTGCCAGCAGCCAAGGTTGGGGGGGGGCTGAAAAACTGTTTTTT
TRBD2	TRBV3-1/TRBV3-2	TRBJ2-1	-	CASSQDTGLAGDSEQFF	TGTGCCAGCAGCCAAGATACGGGACTAGCGGGAGACAGCGAGCAGTTCTTC
-	TRBV11-2	TRBJ1-2	-	CASSLGLLGNGYTF	TGTGCCAGCAGCTTAGGGTTATTGGGCAACGGCTACACCTTC
TRBD2	TRBV24-1	TRBJ2-3	once	CATSDPVTPLAASTDTQYF	TGTGCCACCAGTGACCCCGTGACCCCACTAGCGGCTAGCACAGATACGCAGTATTTT
-	TRBV28	TRBJ2-2	-	CASSMRLAGELFF	TGTGCCAGCAGCATGCGGTTGGCCGGGGAGCTGTTTTTT
-	TRBV6-6	TRBJ1-1	-	CASSYPGLYRAFF	TGTGCCAGCAGTTACCCGGGATTATATCGGGCTTTCTTT
-	TRBV28	TRBJ1-2	-	CASSLSGGAHYGYTF	TGTGCCAGCAGTTTATCGGGGGGCGCTCACTATGGCTACACCTTC
-	TRBV29-1	TRBJ1-2	-	CSVEDPAAAERYTF	TGCAGCGTTGAAGATCCTGCGGCGGCCGAGAGATACACCTTC
TRBD1	TRBV19	TRBJ2-7	-	CASKNRGDAEQYF	TGTGCCAGTAAAAACAGGGGCGACGCCGAGCAGTACTTC
TRBD1	TRBV19	TRBJ2-5	-	CASSLTGDGETQYF	TGTGCCAGTAGCTTGACAGGGGATGGCGAGACCCAGTACTTC
-	TRBV11-2	TRBJ1-2	once	CASSLDSGNYGYTF	TGTGCCAGCAGCTTAGATTCAGGGAACTATGGCTACACCTTC
-	TRBV20-1	TRBJ1-2	-	CSARARGGYTF	TGCAGTGCTAGAGCCCGTGGCGGCTACACCTTC
-	TRBV7-9	TRBJ2-7	-	CASSLMNPTYEQYF	TGTGCCAGCAGCTTGATGAACCCTACCTACGAGCAGTACTTC
-	TRBV4-3	TRBJ2-3	once	CASSQETRGTDTQYF	TGCGCCAGCAGCCAAGAGACGAGAGGCACCGATACGCAGTATTTT
-	TRBV19	TRBJ2-3	-	CASSSRASTDTQYF	TGTGCCAGTAGTTCCCGCGCTAGCACAGATACGCAGTATTTT
TRBD2	TRBV7-2	TRBJ2-1	-	CASRGLASSYNEQFF	TGTGCCAGCAGGGGACTAGCGAGCTCCTACAATGAGCAGTTCTTC
TRBD2	TRBV4-3	TRBJ2-1	-	CASSFTSGSLNEQFF	TGCGCCAGCAGCTTCACTAGCGGGAGTTTGAATGAGCAGTTCTTC
TRBD2	TRBV9	TRBJ2-6	-	CASSVPGLRANVLTF	TGTGCCAGCAGCGTCCCGGGACTAAGGGCCAACGTCCTGACTTTC
-	TRBV7-9	TRBJ2-1	-	CASMRSNEQFF	TGTGCCAGCATGCGTTCGAATGAGCAGTTCTTC
TRBD1	TRBV2	TRBJ1-5	-	CASSPGQGGNQPQHF	TGTGCCAGCAGCCCGGGACAGGGGGGCAATCAGCCCCAGCATTTT
-	TRBV7-9	TRBJ1-4	-	CATAGFNEKLFF	TGTGCCACCGCGGGATTTAATGAAAAACTGTTTTTT
-	TRBV7-2	TRBJ1-2	-	CASSPEIAAGGYTF	TGTGCCAGCAGCCCAGAGATCGCAGCGGGGGGCTACACCTTC
TRBD2	TRBV27	TRBJ2-3	-	CASSLGFQRGAERDTQYF	TGTGCCAGCAGTTTAGGTTTCCAGCGGGGGGCTGAGAGGGATACGCAGTATTTT
TRBD2	TRBV5-1	TRBJ2-3	-	CASSLPSGTPPSTDTQYF	TGCGCCAGCAGCCTCCCTAGCGGCACCCCTCCTAGCACAGATACGCAGTATTTT
TRBD1	TRBV15	TRBJ2-7	-	CATSRDPDRGREQYF	TGTGCCACCAGCAGAGACCCAGACAGGGGGCGCGAGCAGTACTTC
-	TRBV19	TRBJ2-7	-	CASRIYRDYEQYF	TGTGCCAGTAGGATCTACAGGGACTACGAGCAGTACTTC
-	TRBV12-3/TRBV12-4	TRBJ2-3	-	CASSFLDTQYF	TGTGCCAGCAGTTTCCTAGATACGCAGTATTTT
-	TRBV9	TRBJ1-2	-	CASRLGAGGYTF	TGTGCCAGCCGGCTGGGGGCTGGCGGCTACACCTTC
TRBD2	TRBV6-2/TRBV6-3	TRBJ2-5	-	CASSSSGTSEAKLQETQYF	TGTGCCAGCAGTTCCAGCGGGACTAGCGAGGCCAAGTTACAAGAGACCCAGTACTTC
-	TRBV6-2/TRBV6-3	TRBJ2-7	-	CASSYPGGIYEQYF	TGTGCCAGCAGTTACCCCGGAGGGATCTACGAGCAGTACTTC
-	TRBV20-1	TRBJ2-1	-	CSASARGEQFF	TGCAGTGCTAGTGCCAGGGGAGAGCAGTTCTTC
-	TRBV21-1	TRBJ1-2	few	CASSKALGRAFIPYGYTF	TGTGCCAGCAGCAAAGCGCTTGGCAGGGCCTTCATACCCTATGGCTACACCTTC
-	TRBV6-1	TRBJ2-2	-	CASNERETANTGELFF	TGTGCCAGCAATGAGAGGGAAACCGCGAACACCGGGGAGCTGTTTTTT
-	TRBV2	TRBJ1-4	-	CASSEISLATNEKLLF	TGTGCCAGCAGTGAGATCTCCCTTGCAACTAATGAAAAACTGCTTTTT
-	TRBV29-1	TRBJ2-1	-	CSAQGGNRAYNEQFF	TGCAGCGCTCAGGGCGGAAACCGGGCCTACAATGAGCAGTTCTTC
TRBD2	TRBV11-2	TRBJ2-3	-	CASSSPLERDTDTQYF	TGTGCCAGCAGCTCCCCCCTTGAGCGGGACACAGATACGCAGTATTTT
TRBD1	TRBV24-1	TRBJ2-3	-	CATSDRGSRDRGPDTQYF	TGTGCCACCAGTGATCGGGGATCCCGGGACAGGGGACCAGATACGCAGTATTTT
-	TRBV19	TRBJ1-2	once	CASSAGSRGYGYTF	TGTGCCAGTAGTGCAGGGTCTCGCGGCTATGGCTACACCTTC